This T cell receptor (beta chain) was profiled in a study of shared clonotypes between healthy human individuals. Notes on this clone: Antigen unknown.

Study outcomes and limitations: What naive subsets generally showed was a larger estimated richness than memory subsets showed. With four donors compared, roughly 5% of naive CD4 clonotypes were shared.

Between the trimmed V and J ends, which lost 3 bases and 0 bases, there was a span of 16 bases. This CDR3 has 18 residues. Germline loops: CDR1 SGHKS, CDR2 YYEKEE (reference sequence). DNA at 200 ng, about 30,000 T cell genomes, went into sorted-subset replicate PCRs. The data were produced by immunoSEQ multiplex PCR, yet TCRdb's version contains in-frame clones alone and is incomplete. Of 1.4 million to 1.5 million clones in the sample, roughly 95% are singletons; the top ten hold over 1%. V gene TRBV5-5 combines with J gene TRBJ2-6; D is perhaps TRBD2 (7 bases). Sequencing was done on a sample of naive CD4+ T cells sorted from blood. The subset was: CD45RA+ positively selected. This receptor was taken from a man aged 25-45 years in good health. The CDR3: CASSSGLGGGSGANVLTF. CDR3 coding DNA: TGTGCCAGCAGCTCGGGCCTGGGAGGGGGCTCTGGGGCCAACGTCCTGACTTTC.